Shown below are 2 T cell receptor beta chains from a single sample sequenced in a study of blood T cells in healthy people across ages. Combining a sample-barcoded 5' primer with a J-beta primer mix, a second PCR ran for about 7 to 12 cycles. TCRdb passed the 5' RACE reads through MiXCR, listing each CDR3 protein once. Among 600,000 or so distinct CDR3 sequences, roughly 48% were seen once, and the ten largest hold about 26%. Sequencing used blood. Receptors originate from a man older than 75 in good health.

This chain links TRBV11-3 with TRBJ2-7, with D unclear. In germline, CDR1 is SGHNT, CDR2 YENEEA. The CDR3 has 13 amino acids. Trimming left V 1 base short and J 6 bases short, with 10 bases between. The DNA of the CDR3 is TGTGCCAGCAGCTTAGTTTTTGAAGGCGAGCAGTACTTC. This encodes CASSLVFEGEQYF. The variable domain in full, completed from reference TRBV11-3 and TRBJ2-7, reads EAGVVQSPRYKIIEKKQPVAFWCNPISGHNTLYWYLQNLGQGPELLIRYENEEAVDDSQLPKDRFSAERLKGVDSTLKIQPAELGDSAVYLCASSLVFEGEQYFGPGTRLTVT.

The rearrangement joins TRBV6-5 to TRBJ2-3, with 8 bases fitting TRBD1. After removal of 0 bases from V and 4 bases from J, the junction contained 3 bases not matched to a gene. The CDR3 is 15 residues long. Germline V gene lookup returns CDR1 MNHEY and CDR2 SVGAGI. CDR3 bases: TGTGCCAGCAGTTACTCTGCAGGGGGCGCAGATACGCAGTATTTT. Its protein product is CASSYSAGGADTQYF.